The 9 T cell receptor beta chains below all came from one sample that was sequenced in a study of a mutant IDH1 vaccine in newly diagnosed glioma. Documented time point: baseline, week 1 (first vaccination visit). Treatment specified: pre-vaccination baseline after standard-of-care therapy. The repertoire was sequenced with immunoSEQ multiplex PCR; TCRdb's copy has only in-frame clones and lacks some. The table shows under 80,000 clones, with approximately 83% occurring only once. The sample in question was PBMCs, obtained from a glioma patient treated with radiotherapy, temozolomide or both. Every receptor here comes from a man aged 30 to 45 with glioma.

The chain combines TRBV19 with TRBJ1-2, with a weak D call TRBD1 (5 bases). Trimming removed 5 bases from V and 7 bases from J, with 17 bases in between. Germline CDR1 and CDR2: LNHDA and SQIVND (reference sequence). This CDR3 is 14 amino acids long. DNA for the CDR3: TGTGCCAGTAGTTCTCCGGGGAAAGGGACTGGCTACACCTTC. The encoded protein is CASSSPGKGTGYTF. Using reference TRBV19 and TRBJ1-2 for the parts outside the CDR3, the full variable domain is DGGITQSPKYLFRKEGQNVTLSCEQNLNHDAMYWYRQDPGQGLRLIYYSQIVNDFQKGDIAEGYSVSREKKESFPLTVTSAQKNPTAFYLCASSSPGKGTGYTFGSGTRLTVV.

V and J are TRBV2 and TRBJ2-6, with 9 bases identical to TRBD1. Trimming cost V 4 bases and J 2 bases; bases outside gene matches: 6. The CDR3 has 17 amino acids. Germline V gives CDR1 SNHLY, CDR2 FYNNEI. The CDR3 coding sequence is TGTGCCAGCAGTGGGGGACAGGGAAGGCCTGGGGCCAACGTCCTGACTTTC. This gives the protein CASSGGQGRPGANVLTF.

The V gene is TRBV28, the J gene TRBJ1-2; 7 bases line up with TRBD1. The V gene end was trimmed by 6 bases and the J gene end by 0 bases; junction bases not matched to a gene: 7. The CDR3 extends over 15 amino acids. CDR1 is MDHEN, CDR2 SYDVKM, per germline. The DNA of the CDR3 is TGTGCCAGCAGGGGTGGGACAGCCGCTAACTATGGCTACACCTTC. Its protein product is CASRGGTAANYGYTF.

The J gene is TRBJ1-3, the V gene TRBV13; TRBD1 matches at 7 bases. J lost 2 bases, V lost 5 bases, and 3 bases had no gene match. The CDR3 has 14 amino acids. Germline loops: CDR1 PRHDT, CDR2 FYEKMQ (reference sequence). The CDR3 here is CASSPGTAGNTIYF. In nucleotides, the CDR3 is TGTGCCAGCAGCCCGGGGACAGCTGGAAACACCATATATTTT.

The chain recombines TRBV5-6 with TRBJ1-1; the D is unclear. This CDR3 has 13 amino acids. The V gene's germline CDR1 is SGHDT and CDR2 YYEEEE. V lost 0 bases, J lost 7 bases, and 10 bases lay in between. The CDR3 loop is CASSLVEGVEAFF. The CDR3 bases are TGTGCCAGCAGCTTGGTAGAGGGTGTTGAAGCTTTCTTT.

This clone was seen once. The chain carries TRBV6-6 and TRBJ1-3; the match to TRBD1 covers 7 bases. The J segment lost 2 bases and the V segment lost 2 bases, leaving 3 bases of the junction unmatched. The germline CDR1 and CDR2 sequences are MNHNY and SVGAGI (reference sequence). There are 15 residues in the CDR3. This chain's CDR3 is CASSYGTGAGNTIYF. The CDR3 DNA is TGTGCCAGCAGTTACGGAACAGGGGCTGGAAACACCATATATTTT.

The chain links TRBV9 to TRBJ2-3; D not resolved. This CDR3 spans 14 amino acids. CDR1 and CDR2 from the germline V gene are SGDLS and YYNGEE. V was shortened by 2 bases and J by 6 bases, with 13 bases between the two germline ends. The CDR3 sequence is CASSVRAREDTQYF. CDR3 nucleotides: TGTGCCAGCAGCGTCCGGGCCCGAGAGGATACGCAGTATTTT.

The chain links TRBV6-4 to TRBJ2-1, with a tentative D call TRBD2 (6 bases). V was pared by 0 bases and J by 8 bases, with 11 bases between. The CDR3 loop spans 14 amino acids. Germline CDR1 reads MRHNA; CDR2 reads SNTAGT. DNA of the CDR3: TGTGCCAGCAGTGACTCGAACGGGGGTGATGAGCAGTTCTTC. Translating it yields CASSDSNGGDEQFF.

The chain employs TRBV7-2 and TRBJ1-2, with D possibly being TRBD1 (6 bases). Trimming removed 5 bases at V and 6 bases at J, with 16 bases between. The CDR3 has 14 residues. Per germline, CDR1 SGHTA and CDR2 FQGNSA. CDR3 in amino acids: CASSPRWGADGYTF. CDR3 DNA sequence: TGTGCCAGCAGCCCAAGGTGGGGGGCGGATGGCTACACCTTC. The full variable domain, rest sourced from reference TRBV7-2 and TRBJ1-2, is GAGVSQSPSNKVTEKGKDVELRCDPISGHTALYWYRQSLGQGLEFLIYFQGNSAPDKSGLPSDRFSAERTGGSVSTLTIQRTQQEDSAVYLCASSPRWGADGYTFGSGTRLTVV.